Listed here are 20 T cell receptor beta chains from one sample, sequenced in a study of human T cells and chemical hapten exposure. One entry per CDR3 protein results from TCRdb running MiXCR on the 5' RACE reads. Of fewer than 150,000 distinct CDR3 sequences listed, approximately 20% are singletons. Extraction of total RNA was performed on unfractionated whole blood. These receptors were collected from a human donor in good health.

This clonotype appeared once. The gene calls are TRBV10-3 and TRBJ1-1, with TRBD1 identical over 8 bases. The CDR3 is 14 residues long. J lost 3 bases, V lost 5 bases, and 5 bases had no gene match. CDR1 ENHRY and CDR2 SYGVKD come from the germline V gene. CDR3 sequence reads: CAISKTGADTEAFF. The CDR3 nucleotides are TGTGCCATCAGTAAGACAGGGGCGGACACTGAAGCTTTCTTT.

V is TRBV5-1 and J is TRBJ2-5; unclear D gene. CDR1 and CDR2 from the germline V gene are SGHRS and YFSETQ. This CDR3 region has 11 residues. Trimming pared 6 bases from V and 4 bases from J, leaving 7 bases between. CDR3 sequence: CASIMGETQYF. CDR3 bases: TGCGCCAGCATAATGGGAGAGACCCAGTACTTC.

The chain links TRBV11-3 to TRBJ1-1, with D possibly being TRBD1 (5 bases). The V gene's germline CDR1 is SGHNT and CDR2 YENEEA. Trimming cost V 5 bases and J 3 bases, with 10 bases left between them. This CDR3 contains 13 residues. The CDR3 spells CASSRLRDTEAFF. CDR3 sequence (DNA): TGTGCCAGCAGCCGACTCAGGGACACTGAAGCTTTCTTT.

This chain links TRBV6-5 with TRBJ2-1, with 10 bases identical to TRBD2. This CDR3 has 19 residues. With V trimmed by 0 bases and J by 0 bases, 8 bases remained unmatched. The V gene's germline CDR1 is MNHEY and CDR2 SVGAGI. The CDR3 bases are TGTGCCAGCAGTTACTCTATCGTCCCTAGCGGGAGCTCCTACAATGAGCAGTTCTTC. It codes for CASSYSIVPSGSSYNEQFF.

This sequence joins TRBV6-5 and TRBJ1-1; D is possibly TRBD1 (5 bases). CDR1 MNHEY and CDR2 SVGAGI come from the germline V gene. The V end lost 2 bases, the J end lost 0 bases, and 13 bases lay between the germline ends. This CDR3 region has 16 residues. The CDR3 loop is CASSYAPAGMNTEAFF. The CDR3 DNA sequence: TGTGCCAGCAGTTACGCTCCTGCAGGGATGAACACTGAAGCTTTCTTT.

This clonotype was seen only a few times. The J gene is TRBJ2-5, the V gene TRBV9, with unresolved D. The CDR3 has 16 residues. CDR1 is SGDLS, CDR2 YYNGEE, per germline. V shed 0 bases and J shed 2 bases, with 14 bases lying between them. The DNA of the CDR3 is TGTGCCAGCAGCGTAGGAATCAGAGAGAGACAAGAGACCCAGTACTTC. This gives the protein CASSVGIRERQETQYF.

The rearrangement uses TRBV20-1 and TRBJ1-6; D may be TRBD1 (6 bases). Trimming removed 2 bases at V and 5 bases at J, with 10 bases between. This CDR3 comprises 14 residues. Germline lookup yields CDR1 DFQATT and CDR2 SNEGSKA (reference sequence). CDR3 sequence (DNA): TGCAGTGCTAGACGTCAGGGGCATAATTCACCCCTCCACTTT. The encoded protein is CSARRQGHNSPLHF.

There are a few counts of this clonotype. This rearrangement joins TRBV4-1 to TRBJ1-2; the D gene is possibly TRBD1 (5 bases). This CDR3 is built from 14 residues. Germline V gene data show CDR1 as MGHRA and CDR2 as YSYEKL. V was shortened by 1 base and J by 4 bases, with 10 bases between the two germline ends. CDR3 protein: CASSQVAGPYGYTF. The CDR3 DNA is TGCGCCAGCAGCCAAGTCGCGGGGCCCTATGGCTACACCTTC.

V usage is TRBV19 and J usage is TRBJ1-1, with D possibly matching TRBD1 (6 bases). From germline, CDR1 is LNHDA and CDR2 SQIVND (reference sequence). V dropped 5 bases and J dropped 1 base, with 8 bases sitting between them. This CDR3 comprises 13 residues. CDR3 residues: CASSEQGNTEAFF. CDR3 in DNA: TGTGCCAGTAGTGAACAGGGGAACACTGAAGCTTTCTTT.

This clonotype has more than one count but fewer than ten. The J gene is TRBJ2-7, the V gene TRBV20-1; 9 nucleotides agree with TRBD1. The CDR3 totals 13 residues. CDR1 is DFQATT and CDR2 is SNEGSKA in the germline V gene (reference sequence). The CDR3 nucleotides read TGCAGCCAAAGGGACAGGGTTCTCTACGAGCAGTACTTC. Amino acids: CSQRDRVLYEQYF.

The rearrangement uses TRBV7-9 and TRBJ1-5; TRBD1 might be the D (5 bases). The CDR3 is 16 amino acids. V was trimmed by 0 bases and J by 2 bases, leaving 11 bases between them. Per the germline V gene, CDR1 is SEHNR and CDR2 is FQNEAQ (reference sequence). The CDR3 sequence: CASSLAVGAGNQPQHF. DNA for the CDR3: TGTGCCAGCAGCTTAGCGGTAGGGGCTGGCAATCAGCCCCAGCATTTT. Full variable domain (outside the CDR3, taken from reference TRBV7-9 and TRBJ1-5): DTGVSQNPRHKITKRGQNVTFRCDPISEHNRLYWYRQTLGQGPEFLTYFQNEAQLEKSRLLSDRFSAERPKGSFSTLEIQRTEQGDSAMYLCASSLAVGAGNQPQHFGDGTRLSIL.

CDR3 nucleotides: TGTGCCAGCAGCCTGGTAAGCTTTACCAATCAGCCCCAGCATTTT. This translates into CASSLVSFTNQPQHF. The chain carries TRBV5-5 and TRBJ1-5, with D unresolved. The CDR3 has 15 amino acids. V dropped 4 bases and J dropped 3 bases, with 14 bases sitting between them. Germline CDR1 reads SGHKS; CDR2 reads YYEKEE (reference sequence).

The rearrangement joins TRBV28 to TRBJ2-7; weak D call: TRBD2 (5 bases). The CDR3 contains 13 residues. Germline CDR1 MDHEN, CDR2 SYDVKM. V was pared by 6 bases and J by 6 bases, with 15 bases between. CDR3 DNA: TGTGCCAGCAGCCCCAACTCGGAGGTCGAGCAGTACTTC. It specifies CASSPNSEVEQYF.

In this sample, this clonotype turned up a few times. V and J are TRBV9 and TRBJ2-5; no reliable D call. The CDR3 totals 14 residues. Deletions cut 4 bases from V and 2 bases from J, with 12 bases between. Germline lookup yields CDR1 SGDLS and CDR2 YYNGEE. The CDR3 sequence is CASSPGGRQETQYF. The CDR3 DNA follows: TGTGCCAGCAGCCCAGGTGGGCGGCAAGAGACCCAGTACTTC.

The J gene is TRBJ2-1, the V gene TRBV6-5, with a possible D match to TRBD1 (7 bases). CDR1 and CDR2 from the germline V gene are MNHEY and SVGAGI. The CDR3 is 14 amino acids. V was trimmed by 0 bases and J by 7 bases, leaving 10 bases between them. The CDR3 DNA reads as TGTGCCAGCAGTTACTCGTCAGGGGGGAATGAGCAGTTCTTC. This encodes CASSYSSGGNEQFF.

This chain links TRBV5-1 with TRBJ1-1, with 11 nucleotides matching TRBD1. CDR1 and CDR2 from the germline V gene are SGHRS and YFSETQ. The CDR3 is 14 residues long. V lost 4 bases to trimming and J lost 6 bases; unmatched junction nucleotides: 5. The chain's CDR3 is CASSPGQGGPEAFF. The CDR3 DNA is TGCGCCAGCAGCCCGGGACAGGGGGGGCCTGAAGCTTTCTTT.

V is TRBV10-3 and J is TRBJ2-7, with D perhaps TRBD1 or TRBD2 (5 bases each). The V end was cut by 8 bases, the J end by 4 bases, with 15 bases between. The CDR3 sequence is 13 residues long. Germline V gene lookup returns CDR1 ENHRY and CDR2 SYGVKD. The CDR3 DNA follows: TGTGCCATCCAGAGGGGATTACCGTACGAGCAGTACTTC. Encoded protein: CAIQRGLPYEQYF.

With respect to this clonotype: The junction differs from germline at one of its ends, possibly a read error. The chain couples TRBV7-3 to TRBJ2-6; weak D call: TRBD1 (6 bases). The CDR3 length is 18 residues. Germline loops: CDR1 SGHTA, CDR2 FQGTGA. CDR3 amino acids: CDSSQRQAMHSGANVLTF. The CDR3 DNA reads as TGTGACAGCAGCCAGCGACAGGCAATGCACTCTGGGGCCAACGTCCTGACTTTC.

CDR3 sequence: CASNLGATNEKLFF. In DNA form, the CDR3 reads TGCGCCAGCAATTTGGGAGCAACTAATGAAAAACTGTTTTTT. J is TRBJ1-4 and V is TRBV10-2; D gene ambiguous. There are 14 residues in the CDR3. Per germline, CDR1 WSHSY and CDR2 SAAADI. V was pared by 7 bases and J by 0 bases, with 9 bases between.

The chain couples TRBV20-1 to TRBJ2-4; D call uncertain. The length of the CDR3 is 14 residues. Germline V CDR1 and CDR2: DFQATT, SNEGSKA (reference sequence). The V and J ends lost 1 base and 0 bases respectively, with 7 bases between them. CDR3 in DNA: TGCAGTGCTAGAGTGCGAGTAGCCAAAAACATTCAGTACTTC. Its protein product is CSARVRVAKNIQYF.